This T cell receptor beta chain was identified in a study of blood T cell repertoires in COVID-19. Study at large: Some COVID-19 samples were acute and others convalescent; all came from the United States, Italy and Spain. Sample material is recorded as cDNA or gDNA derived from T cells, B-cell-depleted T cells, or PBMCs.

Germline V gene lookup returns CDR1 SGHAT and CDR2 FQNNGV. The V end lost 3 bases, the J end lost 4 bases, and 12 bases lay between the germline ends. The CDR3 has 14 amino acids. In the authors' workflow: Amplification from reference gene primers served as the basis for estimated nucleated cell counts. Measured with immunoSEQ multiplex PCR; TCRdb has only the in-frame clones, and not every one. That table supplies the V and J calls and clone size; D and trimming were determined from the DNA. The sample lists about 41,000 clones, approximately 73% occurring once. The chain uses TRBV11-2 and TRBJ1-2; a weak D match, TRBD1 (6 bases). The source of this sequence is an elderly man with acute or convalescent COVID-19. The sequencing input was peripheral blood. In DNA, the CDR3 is TGTGCCAGCAGCTTCCCCGGGACAACCTATGGCTACACCTTC. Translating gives CASSFPGTTYGYTF.